The 5 T cell receptor beta chains presented below share a single source sample, sequenced in a study of beta chain features in type 1 diabetes (dated by TCRdb to 2016 to 2018). The method was the immunoSEQ multiplex PCR assay. The High Capacity cDNA Reverse Transcription Kit was used to reverse transcribe all of the isolated RNA, meaning that expressed TCRB transcripts were what got sequenced. TCRdb limited this immuneACCESS table to in-frame rearrangements with V and J called. A share of clones is missing; checked studies link under half to unresolved V genes, and the rest is unexplained. This sample is represented by about 260,000 clones; 68% of them were singletons. About 0.05% of the sample rests with the top ten. The specimen was naive CD4+ T cells from blood. What the cell subset or site label conveys for this sample: true naive CD4+ T cells. The receptor set was obtained from a young man in good health.

CDR3: CASKSSAGGSTDTQYF. In nucleotides, the CDR3 is TGTGCCAGCAAATCTTCAGCGGGAGGGAGCACAGATACGCAGTATTTT. This chain connects TRBV27 to TRBJ2-3, with 10 bases matching TRBD2. There are 16 residues in the CDR3. Trimming removed 7 bases from V and 0 bases from J; junction bases left unmatched: 7. Germline V gene lookup returns CDR1 MNHEY and CDR2 SMNVEV (reference sequence).

The chain carries TRBV20-1 and TRBJ2-1; possibly TRBD2 for D (5 bases). CDR3 length: 11 residues. From germline, CDR1 is DFQATT and CDR2 SNEGSKA (reference sequence). Trimming removed 6 bases at V and 8 bases at J, with 11 bases between. Here the CDR3 reads CSAPGFDEQFF. The CDR3 region has the DNA TGCAGTGCCCCGGGGTTCGATGAGCAGTTCTTC.

The J gene is TRBJ2-5, the V gene TRBV4-3; 10 bases agree with TRBD1. CDR1 LGHNA and CDR2 YSLEER come from the germline V gene. Losses at the gene ends were 1 base for V and 5 bases for J; bases not matched to a gene: 7. The CDR3 consists of 16 residues. The CDR3 spells CASSQGRQGAWETQYF. In DNA form, the CDR3 reads TGCGCCAGCAGCCAAGGCCGACAGGGGGCCTGGGAGACCCAGTACTTC.

V is TRBV7-2 and J is TRBJ2-3, with 15 nucleotides matching TRBD2. V shed 5 bases, J shed 9 bases, and the junction held 3 bases outside the gene matches. CDR1 is SGHTA and CDR2 is FQGNSA in the germline V gene. CDR3 length: 14 residues. CDR3 sequence reads: CASSGLAGGPTQYF. CDR3 DNA sequence: TGTGCCAGCAGCGGACTAGCGGGAGGGCCAACGCAGTATTTT.

This clone showed up just a few times. The chain uses TRBV13 and TRBJ2-1; D gene unclear. CDR3 length: 14 residues. Per the germline V gene, CDR1 is PRHDT and CDR2 is FYEKMQ (reference sequence). The ends were cut back, 1 base at V and 6 bases at J, with 10 bases in the middle. CDR3: CASSLVGRFNEQFF. CDR3 nucleotide sequence: TGTGCCAGCAGCTTAGTTGGTAGATTCAATGAGCAGTTCTTC.